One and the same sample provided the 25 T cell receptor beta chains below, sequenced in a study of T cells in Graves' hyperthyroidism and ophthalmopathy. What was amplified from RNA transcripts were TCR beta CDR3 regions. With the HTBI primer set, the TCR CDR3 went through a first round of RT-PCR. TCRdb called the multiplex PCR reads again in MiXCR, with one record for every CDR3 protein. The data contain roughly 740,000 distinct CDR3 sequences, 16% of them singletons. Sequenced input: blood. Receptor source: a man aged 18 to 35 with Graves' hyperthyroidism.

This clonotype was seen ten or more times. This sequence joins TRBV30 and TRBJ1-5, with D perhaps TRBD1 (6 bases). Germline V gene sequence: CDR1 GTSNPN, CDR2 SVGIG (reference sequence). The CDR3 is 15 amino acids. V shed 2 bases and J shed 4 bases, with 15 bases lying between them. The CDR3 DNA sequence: TGTGCCTGGAGTAGGGGGACGGCTCTAAATCAGCCCCAGCATTTT. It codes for CAWSRGTALNQPQHF. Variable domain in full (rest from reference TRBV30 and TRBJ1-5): SQTIHQWPATLVQPVGSPLSLECTVEGTSNPNLYWYRQAAGRGLQLLFYSVGIGQISSEVPQNLSASRPQDRQFILSSKKLLLSDSGFYLCAWSRGTALNQPQHFGDGTRLSIL.

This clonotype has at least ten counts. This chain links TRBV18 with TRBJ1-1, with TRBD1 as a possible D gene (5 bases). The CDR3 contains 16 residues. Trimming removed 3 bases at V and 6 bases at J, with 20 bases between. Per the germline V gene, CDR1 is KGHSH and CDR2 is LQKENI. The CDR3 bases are TGTGCCAGCTCACCCCTCCTACGGGGGGGGGACTCTGAAGCTTTCTTT. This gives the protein CASSPLLRGGDSEAFF. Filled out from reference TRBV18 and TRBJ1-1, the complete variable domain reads NAGVMQNPRHLVRRRGQEARLRCSPMKGHSHVYWYRQLPEEGLKFMVYLQKENIIDESGMPKERFSAEFPKEGPSILRIQQVVRGDSAAYFCASSPLLRGGDSEAFFGQGTRLTVV.

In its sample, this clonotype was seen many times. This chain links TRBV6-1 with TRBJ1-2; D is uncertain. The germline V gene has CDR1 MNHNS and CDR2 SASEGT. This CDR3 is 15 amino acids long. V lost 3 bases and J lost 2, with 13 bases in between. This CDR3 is CASSDSWAANYGYTF. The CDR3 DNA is TGTGCCAGCAGTGACTCTTGGGCGGCCAACTATGGCTACACCTTC.

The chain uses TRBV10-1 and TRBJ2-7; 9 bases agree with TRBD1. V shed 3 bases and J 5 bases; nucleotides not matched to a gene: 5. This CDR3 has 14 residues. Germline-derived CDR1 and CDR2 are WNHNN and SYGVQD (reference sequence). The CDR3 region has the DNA TGCGCCAGCAGTGAAGGACAGGGGCCCCACGAGCAGTACTTC. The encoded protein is CASSEGQGPHEQYF.

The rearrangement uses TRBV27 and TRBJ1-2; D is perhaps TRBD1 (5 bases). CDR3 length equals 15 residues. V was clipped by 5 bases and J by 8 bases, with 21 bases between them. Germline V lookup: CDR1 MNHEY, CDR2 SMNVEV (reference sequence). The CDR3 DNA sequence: TGTGCCAGCAGTCCCGGGGGGAGGGACCGAGGGGGCTACACCTTC. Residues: CASSPGGRDRGGYTF.

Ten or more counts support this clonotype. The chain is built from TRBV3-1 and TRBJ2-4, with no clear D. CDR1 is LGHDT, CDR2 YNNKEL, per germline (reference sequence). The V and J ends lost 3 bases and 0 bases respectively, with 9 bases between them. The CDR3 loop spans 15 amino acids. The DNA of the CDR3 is TGTGCCAGCAGCCAGGAACTCTTAGCCAAAAACATTCAGTACTTC. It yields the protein CASSQELLAKNIQYF.

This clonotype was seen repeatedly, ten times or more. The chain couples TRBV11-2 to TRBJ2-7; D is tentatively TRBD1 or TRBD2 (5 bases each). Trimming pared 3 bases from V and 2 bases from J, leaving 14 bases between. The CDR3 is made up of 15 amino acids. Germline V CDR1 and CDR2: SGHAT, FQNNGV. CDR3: CASSFGTGRTYEQYF. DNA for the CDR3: TGTGCCAGCAGCTTTGGGACGGGCAGGACCTACGAGCAGTACTTC.

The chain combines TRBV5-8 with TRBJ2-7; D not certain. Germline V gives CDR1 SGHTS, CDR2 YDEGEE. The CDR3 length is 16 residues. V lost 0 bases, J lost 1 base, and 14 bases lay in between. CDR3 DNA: TGTGCCAGCAGCTTGGTGGGCAGTCCCCAGTCCTACGAGCAGTACTTC. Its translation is CASSLVGSPQSYEQYF.

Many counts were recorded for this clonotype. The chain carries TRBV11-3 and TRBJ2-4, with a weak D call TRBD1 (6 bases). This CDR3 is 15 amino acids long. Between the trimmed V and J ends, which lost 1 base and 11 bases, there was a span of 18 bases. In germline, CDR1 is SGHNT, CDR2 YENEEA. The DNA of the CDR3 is TGTGCCAGCAGCTTAGCGGACAGCCGGGGAGAGGTTCAGTACTTC. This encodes CASSLADSRGEVQYF.

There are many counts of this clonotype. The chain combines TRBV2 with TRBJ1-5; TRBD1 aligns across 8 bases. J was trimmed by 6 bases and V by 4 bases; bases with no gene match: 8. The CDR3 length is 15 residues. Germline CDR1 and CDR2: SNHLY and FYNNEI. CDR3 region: CASSVTGGSVQPQHF. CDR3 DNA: TGTGCCAGCAGTGTTACAGGGGGGAGCGTTCAGCCCCAGCATTTT. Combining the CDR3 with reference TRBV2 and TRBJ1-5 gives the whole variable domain EPEVTQTPSHQVTQMGQEVILRCVPISNHLYFYWYRQILGQKVEFLVSFYNNEISEKSEIFDDQFSVERPDGSNFTLKIRSTKLEDSAMYFCASSVTGGSVQPQHFGDGTRLSIL.

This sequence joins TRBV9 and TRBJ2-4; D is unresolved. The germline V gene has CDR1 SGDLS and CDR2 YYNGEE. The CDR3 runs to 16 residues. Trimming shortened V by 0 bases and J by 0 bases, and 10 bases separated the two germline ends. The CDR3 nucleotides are TGTGCCAGCAGCGTAGCTTGGGCCCTAGCCAAAAACATTCAGTACTTC. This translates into CASSVAWALAKNIQYF.

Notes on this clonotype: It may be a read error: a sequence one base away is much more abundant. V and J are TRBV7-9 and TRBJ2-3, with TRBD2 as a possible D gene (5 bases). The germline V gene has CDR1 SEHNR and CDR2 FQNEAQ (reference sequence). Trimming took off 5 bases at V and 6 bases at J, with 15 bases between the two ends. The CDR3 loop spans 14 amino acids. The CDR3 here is CASSTPYPGDTQYF. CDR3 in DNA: TGTGCCAGCAGCACCCCCTATCCGGGGGATACGCAGTATTTT.

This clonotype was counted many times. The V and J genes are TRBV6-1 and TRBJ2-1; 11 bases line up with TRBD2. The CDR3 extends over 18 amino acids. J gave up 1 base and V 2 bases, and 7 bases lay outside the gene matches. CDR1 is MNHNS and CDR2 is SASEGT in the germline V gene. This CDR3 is CASSELAGGGGSYNEQFF. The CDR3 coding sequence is TGTGCCAGCAGTGAACTAGCGGGAGGCGGAGGGTCCTACAATGAGCAGTTCTTC.

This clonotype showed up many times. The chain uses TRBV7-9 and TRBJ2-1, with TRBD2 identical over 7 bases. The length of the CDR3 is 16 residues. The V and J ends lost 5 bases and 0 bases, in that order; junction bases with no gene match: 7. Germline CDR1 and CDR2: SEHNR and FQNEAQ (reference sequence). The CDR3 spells CASSRPAGSSYNEQFF. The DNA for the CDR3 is TGTGCCAGCAGCCGACCAGCGGGGAGCTCCTACAATGAGCAGTTCTTC.

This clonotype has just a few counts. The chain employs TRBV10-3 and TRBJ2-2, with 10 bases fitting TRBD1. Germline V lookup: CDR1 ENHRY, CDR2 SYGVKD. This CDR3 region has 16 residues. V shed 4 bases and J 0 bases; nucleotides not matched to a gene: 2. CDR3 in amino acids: CAISGDRGTNTGELFF. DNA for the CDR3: TGTGCCATCAGTGGGGACAGGGGAACGAACACCGGGGAGCTGTTTTTT.

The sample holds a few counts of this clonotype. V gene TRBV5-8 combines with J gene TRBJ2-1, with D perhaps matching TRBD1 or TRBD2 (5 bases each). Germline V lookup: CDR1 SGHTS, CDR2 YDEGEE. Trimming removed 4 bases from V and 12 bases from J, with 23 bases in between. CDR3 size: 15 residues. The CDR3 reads CASSEGDDGARWQFF. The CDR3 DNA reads TGTGCCAGCAGCGAAGGGGATGACGGGGCCCGATGGCAGTTCTTC.

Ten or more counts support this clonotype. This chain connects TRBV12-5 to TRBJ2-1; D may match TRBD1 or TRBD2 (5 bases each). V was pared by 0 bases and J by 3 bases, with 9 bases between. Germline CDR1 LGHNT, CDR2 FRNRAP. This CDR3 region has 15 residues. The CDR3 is CASGLVRGGYNEQFF. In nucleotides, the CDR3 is TGTGCTAGTGGTTTGGTACGGGGCGGCTACAATGAGCAGTTCTTC. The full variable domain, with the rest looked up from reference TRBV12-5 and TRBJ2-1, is DARVTQTPRHKVTEMGQEVTMRCQPILGHNTVFWYRQTMMQGLELLAYFRNRAPLDDSGMPKDRFSAEMPDATLATLKIQPSEPRDSAVYFCASGLVRGGYNEQFFGPGTRLTVL.

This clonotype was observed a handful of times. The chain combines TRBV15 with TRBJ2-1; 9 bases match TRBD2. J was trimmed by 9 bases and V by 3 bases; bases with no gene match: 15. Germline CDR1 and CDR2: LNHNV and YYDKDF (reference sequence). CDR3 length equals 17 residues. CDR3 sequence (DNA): TGTGCCACCAGCAGCCCTCTAGGTAGCGGGAGTCAGGGTGAGCAGTTCTTC. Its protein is CATSSPLGSGSQGEQFF.

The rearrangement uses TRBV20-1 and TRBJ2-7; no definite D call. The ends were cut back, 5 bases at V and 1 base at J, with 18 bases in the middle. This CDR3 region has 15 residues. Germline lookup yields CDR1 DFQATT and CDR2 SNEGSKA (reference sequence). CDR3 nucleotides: TGCAGTGCTCGGCCCCACCATGACTCTTCCTACGAGCAGTACTTC. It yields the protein CSARPHHDSSYEQYF.

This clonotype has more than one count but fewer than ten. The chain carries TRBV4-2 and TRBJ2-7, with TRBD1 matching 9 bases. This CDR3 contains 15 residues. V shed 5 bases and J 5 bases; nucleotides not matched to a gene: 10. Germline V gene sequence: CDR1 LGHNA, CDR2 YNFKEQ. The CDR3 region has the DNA TGTGCCAGCAGCACCACACAGGGGGCAGGCGACGAGCAGTACTTC. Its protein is CASSTTQGAGDEQYF.

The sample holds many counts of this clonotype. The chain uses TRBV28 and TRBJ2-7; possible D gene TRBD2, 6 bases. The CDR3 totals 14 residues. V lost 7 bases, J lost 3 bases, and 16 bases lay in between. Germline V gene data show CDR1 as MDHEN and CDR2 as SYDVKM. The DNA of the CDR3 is TGTGCCAGCACTTCCGGGACTGAGCTCTACGAGCAGTACTTC. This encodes CASTSGTELYEQYF.

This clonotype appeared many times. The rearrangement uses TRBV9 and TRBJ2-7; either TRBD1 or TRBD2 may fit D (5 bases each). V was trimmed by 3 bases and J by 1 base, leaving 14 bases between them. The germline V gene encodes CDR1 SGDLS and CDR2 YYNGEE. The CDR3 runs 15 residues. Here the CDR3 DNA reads TGTGCCAGCAGCGGAGGGGCAGGCGATTCCTACGAGCAGTACTTC. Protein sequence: CASSGGAGDSYEQYF.

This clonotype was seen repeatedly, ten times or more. The CDR3 here is CASLQAGGNYNEQFF. The CDR3 nucleotides are TGTGCCAGTTTGCAAGCGGGAGGAAACTACAATGAGCAGTTCTTC. This rearrangement joins TRBV12-3 or TRBV12-4 to TRBJ2-1; 9 bases are a match to TRBD2. This CDR3 has 15 amino acids. The trim removed 9 bases at V and 3 bases at J, leaving 9 bases unmatched.

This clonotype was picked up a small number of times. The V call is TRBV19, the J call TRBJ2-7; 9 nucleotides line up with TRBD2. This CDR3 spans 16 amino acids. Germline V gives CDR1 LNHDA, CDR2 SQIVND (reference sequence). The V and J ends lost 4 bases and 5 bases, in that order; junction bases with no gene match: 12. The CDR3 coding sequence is TGTGCCAGTAGTACCTCTAGCGGGATCAATCTCGACGAGCAGTACTTC. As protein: CASSTSSGINLDEQYF.

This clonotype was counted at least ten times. As DNA, the CDR3 is TGTGCCAGCGGCCCCTACCGGGAGCCAGATACGCAGTATTTT. Amino acids: CASGPYREPDTQYF. This chain uses TRBV7-3 with TRBJ2-3; D may be TRBD2 (6 bases). V was trimmed by 8 bases and J by 4 bases, leaving 16 bases between them. The CDR3 is made up of 14 amino acids. Germline CDR1 and CDR2: SGHTA and FQGTGA.